This is a list of T cell receptor beta chains from one sample in a study of blood T cells in healthy people across ages. MiXCR, applied by TCRdb to the 5' RACE reads, yields one record per CDR3 protein. The sample includes more than 900,000 distinct CDR3 sequences, around 25% seen only once; the top ten take about 0.8%. The sample also formed part of further work on T cells of mothers and their children.

Sequencing was done on a sample of blood. These TCRs come from a girl aged 2 to 10 in good health. Each CDR3 is given with its conserved first and last residue. Fields, in order: clone size, J gene, D gene, V gene, CDR3 length, CDR3 DNA, CDR3 protein. A D gene is named only where the DNA matches it firmly. Rows give clone size only sometimes, using once, few, many, or a class for an expanded clone.

size: once
J: TRBJ1-1
D: TRBD1
V: TRBV7-9
length: 14
DNA: TGTGCCAGCCGAAAGACAGGGGAGGACACTGAAGCTTTCTTT
CDR3: CASRKTGEDTEAFF

size: NA
J: TRBJ2-7
D: TRBD2
V: TRBV20-1
length: 15
DNA: TGCAGTGCTAGACCAGGGACTAGCGTAGAGTACGAGCAGTACTTC
CDR3: CSARPGTSVEYEQYF

size: few
J: TRBJ2-7
D: NA
V: TRBV29-1
length: 13
DNA: TGCAGCGTCGCCGGCAGGCCCCAGGGCGAGCAGTACTTC
CDR3: CSVAGRPQGEQYF

size: once
J: TRBJ2-7
D: TRBD1
V: TRBV29-1
length: 14
DNA: TGCAGCGTTGAACCCGAGACAGGGGGCTACGAGCAGTACTTC
CDR3: CSVEPETGGYEQYF

size: NA
J: TRBJ1-2
D: TRBD1
V: TRBV27
length: 14
DNA: TGTGCCAGCAGTCCACAGGGACAGTACTATGGCTACACCTTC
CDR3: CASSPQGQYYGYTF

size: NA
J: TRBJ1-2
D: TRBD1
V: TRBV6-6
length: 12
DNA: TGTGCCAGCGCAGGGGGGGCCTATGGCTACACCTTC
CDR3: CASAGGAYGYTF

size: few
J: TRBJ1-1
D: NA
V: TRBV12-3/TRBV12-4
length: 12
DNA: TGTGCCAGCAGGTCCCCGGCCACTGAAGCTTTCTTT
CDR3: CASRSPATEAFF

size: few
J: TRBJ2-1
D: TRBD2
V: TRBV25-1
length: 15
DNA: TGTGCCAGCAGTGAATTTACTAGCGGGAGCCCCCGGCAGTTCTTC
CDR3: CASSEFTSGSPRQFF

size: NA
J: TRBJ2-5
D: NA
V: TRBV27
length: 15
DNA: TGTGCCACCACTCCCTATGCCGGGGTTCAAGAGACCCAGTACTTC
CDR3: CATTPYAGVQETQYF

size: few
J: TRBJ1-1
D: TRBD1
V: TRBV7-9
length: 15
DNA: TGTGCCAGCAGCGTAGGACAGGGAGAGGACACTGAAGCTTTCTTT
CDR3: CASSVGQGEDTEAFF

size: few
J: TRBJ2-3
D: NA
V: TRBV24-1
length: 18
DNA: TGTGCCACCAGTGACCGAGCTGGCCCCCGGGGTAGCACAGATACGCAGTATTTT
CDR3: CATSDRAGPRGSTDTQYF

size: few
J: TRBJ2-1
D: TRBD2
V: TRBV19
length: 15
DNA: TGTGCCTGTAGTCTAGCGGGGGGGGACTACAATGAGCAGTTCTTC
CDR3: CACSLAGGDYNEQFF

size: NA
J: TRBJ1-1
D: NA
V: TRBV20-1
length: 14
DNA: TGCAGTGCTAGGGCAAAGGGTATCGGCGCTGAAGCTTTCTTT
CDR3: CSARAKGIGAEAFF

size: NA
J: TRBJ2-1
D: NA
V: TRBV5-6
length: 14
DNA: TGTGCCAGCAGCTCGGGGGACAGTATCAATGAGCAGTTCTTC
CDR3: CASSSGDSINEQFF

size: NA
J: TRBJ2-3
D: NA
V: TRBV12-5
length: 13
DNA: TGTGCTAGTGGTTTGCAGTTTCGAGATACGCAGTATTTT
CDR3: CASGLQFRDTQYF

size: NA
J: TRBJ2-2
D: TRBD2
V: TRBV2
length: 17
DNA: TGTGCCAGCAGCCTAGACTTACTAGCGGGAGGCACCGGGGAGCTGTTTTTT
CDR3: CASSLDLLAGGTGELFF

size: few
J: TRBJ2-7
D: TRBD2
V: TRBV7-2
length: 17
DNA: TGTGCCAGCAGCTTAGTATGGTTAGCGGGGGCCATCTACGAGCAGTACTTC
CDR3: CASSLVWLAGAIYEQYF

size: few
J: TRBJ2-1
D: TRBD2
V: TRBV29-1
length: 16
DNA: TGCAGCGTTCGTAAGCGGGGAGACCTCTCCTACAATGAGCAGTTCTTC
CDR3: CSVRKRGDLSYNEQFF

size: NA
J: TRBJ2-4
D: NA
V: TRBV2
length: 12
DNA: TGTGCCAGCAGTGAATCTGCAGGGGAGAGGTTCTTC
CDR3: CASSESAGERFF

size: NA
J: TRBJ2-7
D: NA
V: TRBV29-1
length: 15
DNA: TGCAGCGTTGAAGTACCTCGGGGGGCTTCCTACGAGCAGTACTTC
CDR3: CSVEVPRGASYEQYF

size: NA
J: TRBJ2-5
D: NA
V: TRBV7-2
length: 14
DNA: TGTGCCAGCAGCTTAGCGCGGCTGCAAGAGACCCAGTACTTC
CDR3: CASSLARLQETQYF

size: NA
J: TRBJ2-7
D: TRBD1
V: TRBV6-1
length: 14
DNA: TGTGCCAGCAACCCGGACAGGGGGATATACGAGCAGTACTTC
CDR3: CASNPDRGIYEQYF

size: NA
J: TRBJ2-7
D: NA
V: TRBV4-1
length: 12
DNA: TGCGCCAGCAGCCAAACAAACGGCGAGCAGTACTTC
CDR3: CASSQTNGEQYF

size: NA
J: TRBJ1-1
D: NA
V: TRBV28
length: 15
DNA: TGTGCCAGCAGTACCACAGCGACGAAGAACACTGAAGCTTTCTTT
CDR3: CASSTTATKNTEAFF

size: NA
J: TRBJ2-1
D: NA
V: TRBV7-2
length: 13
DNA: TGTGCCAGCAGCTTAGCACCTCTCCATGAGCAGTTCTTC
CDR3: CASSLAPLHEQFF

size: few
J: TRBJ1-5
D: NA
V: TRBV7-4
length: 15
DNA: TGTGCCAGCAGCTGGACAGTCTTTAGCAATCAGCCCCAGCATTTT
CDR3: CASSWTVFSNQPQHF

size: few
J: TRBJ1-5
D: NA
V: TRBV6-1
length: 13
DNA: TGTGCCAGCAGTGATTTTAGGAATCAGCCCCAGCATTTT
CDR3: CASSDFRNQPQHF

size: few
J: TRBJ2-1
D: TRBD2
V: TRBV15
length: 18
DNA: TGTGCCACCAGCAGAGTATGGCCCGCGGCGGGAGAGGGTAATGAGCAGTTCTTC
CDR3: CATSRVWPAAGEGNEQFF

size: NA
J: TRBJ2-7
D: NA
V: TRBV11-2
length: 15
DNA: TGTGCCAGCAGCGAACAAGGAGTGGTGGGCTACGAGCAGTACTTC
CDR3: CASSEQGVVGYEQYF

size: few
J: TRBJ2-3
D: TRBD1
V: TRBV10-3
length: 13
DNA: TGTGCCACCGGACAGGGGACAGGGGATACGCAGTATTTT
CDR3: CATGQGTGDTQYF

size: NA
J: TRBJ2-1
D: NA
V: TRBV12-3/TRBV12-4
length: 12
DNA: TGTGCCAGCAGTTTAAGGGGGCGGGGGGAGTTCTTC
CDR3: CASSLRGRGEFF

size: NA
J: TRBJ1-4
D: NA
V: TRBV14
length: 16
DNA: TGTGCCAGCAGCCAAGGCTTTGACACACCCAATGAAAAACTGTTTTTT
CDR3: CASSQGFDTPNEKLFF

size: NA
J: TRBJ2-1
D: TRBD2
V: TRBV20-1
length: 15
DNA: TGCAGTGCTCGTTACCAGGCTAGCGGCTACAATGAGCAGTTCTTC
CDR3: CSARYQASGYNEQFF

size: NA
J: TRBJ2-1
D: TRBD2
V: TRBV28
length: 15
DNA: TGTGCCAGCAGTTTAGCGGGAGTAAGGGACAATGAGCAGTTCTTC
CDR3: CASSLAGVRDNEQFF

size: once
J: TRBJ1-2
D: NA
V: TRBV29-1
length: 11
DNA: TGCAGCGTTGCGTATCTCTATGGCTACACCTTC
CDR3: CSVAYLYGYTF

size: NA
J: TRBJ2-1
D: TRBD2
V: TRBV4-1
length: 14
DNA: TGCGCCAGCAGCCGGACTAGCGGGAACCATGAGCAGTTCTTC
CDR3: CASSRTSGNHEQFF

size: NA
J: TRBJ2-1
D: NA
V: TRBV7-6
length: 15
DNA: TGCGCCAGCAGCCCAACTCCGGACGTCTACAATGAGCAGTTCTTC
CDR3: CASSPTPDVYNEQFF

size: few
J: TRBJ1-4
D: NA
V: TRBV12-3/TRBV12-4
length: 14
DNA: TGTGCCGGCAGTTCAAGACAGAGTAATGAAAAACTGTTTTTT
CDR3: CAGSSRQSNEKLFF

size: few
J: TRBJ2-1
D: NA
V: TRBV3-1
length: 13
DNA: TGTGCCAGCAGCCCCGGCCTCCGGAGTGAGCAGTTCTTC
CDR3: CASSPGLRSEQFF

size: NA
J: TRBJ2-3
D: TRBD2
V: TRBV20-1
length: 14
DNA: TGCAGTGCCCACCCTAGCGGGGGACGAGATACGCAGTATTTT
CDR3: CSAHPSGGRDTQYF

size: few
J: TRBJ1-2
D: NA
V: TRBV7-2
length: 15
DNA: TGTGCCAGCAGCTCCGCAGGCGGGATCCTATATGGCTACACCTTC
CDR3: CASSSAGGILYGYTF

size: NA
J: TRBJ2-1
D: NA
V: TRBV7-9
length: 17
DNA: TGTGCCAGCAGCTTAGATGCGGTGGTTGGTCCCCACAATGAGCAGTTCTTC
CDR3: CASSLDAVVGPHNEQFF

size: NA
J: TRBJ2-3
D: TRBD2
V: TRBV7-3
length: 17
DNA: TGTGCCAGCAGCTTAACCCCCCTAGCGGGGGGGGTAGATACGCAGTATTTT
CDR3: CASSLTPLAGGVDTQYF

size: few
J: TRBJ2-3
D: TRBD1
V: TRBV2
length: 11
DNA: TGTGCCAGTACAGGGGTGGATACGCAGTATTTT
CDR3: CASTGVDTQYF

size: many
J: TRBJ1-6
D: TRBD1
V: TRBV12-3/TRBV12-4
length: 19
DNA: TGTGCCAGCAGTTTCTCTAGAGGGACAGGGTCCGGAGGAGGAGGACCCCTCCACTTT
CDR3: CASSFSRGTGSGGGGPLHF

size: few
J: TRBJ2-7
D: NA
V: TRBV4-1
length: 15
DNA: TGCGCCAGCAGCCAAGACCAGGGCAGCCTATACGAGCAGTACTTC
CDR3: CASSQDQGSLYEQYF

size: few
J: TRBJ2-5
D: TRBD2
V: TRBV6-2/TRBV6-3
length: 16
DNA: TGTGCCAGCAGTTTTTCCCCGGGACTAGCGAAGGAGACCCAGTACTTC
CDR3: CASSFSPGLAKETQYF

size: NA
J: TRBJ2-5
D: NA
V: TRBV24-1
length: 15
DNA: TGTGCCACCAGTGATAGCGGGCGGGACCAAGAGACCCAGTACTTC
CDR3: CATSDSGRDQETQYF